These 6 T cell receptor beta chains came from one sample sequenced in a study of blood T cell repertoires in COVID-19. The table came from immunoSEQ multiplex PCR; TCRdb's copy has only in-frame clones and leaves some out. The sample consists of over 400,000 clones, roughly nine tenths of them appearing once. The sequenced sample was PBMCs or T cells enriched from blood (not recorded which). The receptors stem from a woman aged 60-70 years who had recovered from COVID-19.

CDR3 residues: CSVSRQERTGELFF. The CDR3 DNA is TGCAGCGTTTCCCGACAGGAAAGAACCGGGGAGCTGTTTTTT. The chain joins TRBV29-1 to TRBJ2-2; TRBD1 is a possible D gene (6 bases). The germline V and J ends were trimmed by 5 bases and 5 bases, with 15 bases remaining between them. This CDR3 is built from 14 residues. The germline V gene encodes CDR1 SQVTM and CDR2 ANQGSEA.

The J gene is TRBJ1-4, the V gene TRBV5-1; 9 nucleotides line up with TRBD1. Germline-derived CDR1 and CDR2 are SGHRS and YFSETQ. V shed 3 bases and J 8 bases; nucleotides not matched to a gene: 8. The CDR3 spans 15 residues. Here the CDR3 reads CASSSGQGSKEKLFF. The DNA for the CDR3 is TGCGCCAGCAGCTCCGGACAGGGGAGTAAAGAAAAACTGTTTTTT.

CDR3 region: CASSQVIIGSTEAFF. The CDR3 DNA sequence: TGCGCCAGCAGCCAAGTTATTATTGGGAGCACTGAAGCTTTCTTT. The genes are TRBV4-1 and TRBJ1-1; D call uncertain. V was trimmed by 1 base and J by 4 bases, leaving 13 bases between them. Germline V CDR1 and CDR2: MGHRA, YSYEKL. The CDR3 extends over 15 amino acids.

The rearrangement uses TRBV18 and TRBJ1-1; 7 bases agree with TRBD1. The CDR3 contains 16 residues. Per the germline V gene, CDR1 is KGHSH and CDR2 is LQKENI. J gave up 1 base and V 3 bases, and 8 bases lay outside the gene matches. The DNA of the CDR3 is TGTGCCAGCTCACCCCACCCGACAGGGACGAACACTGAAGCTTTCTTT. Protein product: CASSPHPTGTNTEAFF.

This rearrangement joins TRBV12-3 or TRBV12-4 to TRBJ1-2, with D unclear. The CDR3 length is 13 residues. The V end lost 1 base, the J end lost 6 bases, and 9 bases lay between the germline ends. In nucleotides, the CDR3 is TGTGCCAGCAGTTTAGAGAGCGTGAATGGCTACACCTTC. Residues: CASSLESVNGYTF.

DNA of the CDR3: TGTGCCTGGAGTACCCCCCTCTTTAGAAGCCAAGAGACCCAGTACTTC. It is translated as CAWSTPLFRSQETQYF. V usage is TRBV30 and J usage is TRBJ2-5; D is ambiguous. In germline, CDR1 is GTSNPN, CDR2 SVGIG (reference sequence). Trimming took off 2 bases at V and 1 base at J, with 17 bases between the two ends. The CDR3 runs 16 residues.